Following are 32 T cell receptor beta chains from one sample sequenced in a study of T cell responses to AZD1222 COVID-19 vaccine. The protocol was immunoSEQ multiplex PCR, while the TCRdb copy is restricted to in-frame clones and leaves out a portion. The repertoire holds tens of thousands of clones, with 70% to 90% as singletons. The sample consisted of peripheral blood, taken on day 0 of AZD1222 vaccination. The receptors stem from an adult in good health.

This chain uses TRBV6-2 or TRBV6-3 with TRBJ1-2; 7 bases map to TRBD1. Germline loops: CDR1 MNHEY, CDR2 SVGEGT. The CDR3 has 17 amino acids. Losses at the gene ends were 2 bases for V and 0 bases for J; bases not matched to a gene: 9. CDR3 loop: CASSYGTDVTSNYGYTF. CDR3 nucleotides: TGTGCCAGCAGTTACGGGACAGATGTTACTTCTAACTATGGCTACACCTTC.

CDR3 DNA sequence: TGCGCCAGCAGCCCCCACGCGGGACTAGCGTCGGGCGAGCAGTACTTC. Protein: CASSPHAGLASGEQYF. J is TRBJ2-7 and V is TRBV4-3; TRBD2 matches at 10 bases. This CDR3 region has 16 residues. Trimming cost V 4 bases and J 6 bases; bases outside gene matches: 12. Germline CDR1 is LGHNA and CDR2 is YSLEER.

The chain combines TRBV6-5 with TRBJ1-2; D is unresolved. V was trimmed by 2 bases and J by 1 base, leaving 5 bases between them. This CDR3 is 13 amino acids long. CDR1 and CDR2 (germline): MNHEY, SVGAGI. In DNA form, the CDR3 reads TGTGCCAGCAGTTACAGAAATAACTATGGCTACACCTTC. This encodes CASSYRNNYGYTF.

CDR3 nucleotides: TGTGCCAGCAGCTCTGGGGGGCAGGGATACAATGAGCAGTTCTTC. It encodes CASSSGGQGYNEQFF. The chain couples TRBV5-4 to TRBJ2-1; D could derive from TRBD1 or TRBD2 (6 bases each). The CDR3 loop spans 15 amino acids. Trimming stripped 3 bases from V and 4 bases from J, with 14 bases between. Germline V CDR1 and CDR2: SGHNT, YYREEE (reference sequence).

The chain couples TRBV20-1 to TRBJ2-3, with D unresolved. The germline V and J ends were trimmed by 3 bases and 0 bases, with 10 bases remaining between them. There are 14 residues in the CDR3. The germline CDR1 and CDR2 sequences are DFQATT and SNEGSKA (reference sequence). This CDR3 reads CSASDPRSTDTQYF. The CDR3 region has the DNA TGCAGTGCTAGTGATCCTCGGAGCACAGATACGCAGTATTTT.

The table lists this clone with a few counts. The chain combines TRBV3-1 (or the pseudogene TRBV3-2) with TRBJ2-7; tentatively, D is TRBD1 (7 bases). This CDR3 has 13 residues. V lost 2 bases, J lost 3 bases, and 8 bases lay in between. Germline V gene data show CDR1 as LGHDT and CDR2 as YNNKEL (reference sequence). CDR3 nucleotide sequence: TGTGCCAGCAGCCAACAGGGGGGCTACGAGCAGTACTTC. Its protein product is CASSQQGGYEQYF.

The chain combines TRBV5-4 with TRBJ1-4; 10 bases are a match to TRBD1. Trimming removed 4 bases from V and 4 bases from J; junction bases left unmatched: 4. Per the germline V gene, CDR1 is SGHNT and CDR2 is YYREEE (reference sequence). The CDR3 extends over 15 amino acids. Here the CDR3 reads CASSGGTGVNEKLFF. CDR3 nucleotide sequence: TGTGCCAGCAGCGGCGGGACAGGGGTTAATGAAAAACTGTTTTTT.

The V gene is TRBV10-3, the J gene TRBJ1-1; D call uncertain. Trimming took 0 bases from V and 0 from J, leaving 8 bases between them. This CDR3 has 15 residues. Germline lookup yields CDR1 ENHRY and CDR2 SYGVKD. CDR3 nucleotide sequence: TGTGCCATCAGTGAGTCGACACGGATGAACACTGAAGCTTTCTTT. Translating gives CAISESTRMNTEAFF.

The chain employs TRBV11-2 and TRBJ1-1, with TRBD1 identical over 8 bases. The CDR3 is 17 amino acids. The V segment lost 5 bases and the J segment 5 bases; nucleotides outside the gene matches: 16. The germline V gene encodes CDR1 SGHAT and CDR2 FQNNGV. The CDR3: CASSPTSLQGAWTEAFF. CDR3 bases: TGTGCCAGCAGCCCTACATCCCTGCAGGGGGCATGGACTGAAGCTTTCTTT.

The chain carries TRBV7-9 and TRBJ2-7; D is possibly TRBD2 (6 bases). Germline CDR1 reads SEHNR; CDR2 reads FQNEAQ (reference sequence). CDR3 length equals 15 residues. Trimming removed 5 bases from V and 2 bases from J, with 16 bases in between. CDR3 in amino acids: CASSPMGGPTYEQYF. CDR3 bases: TGTGCCAGCAGCCCGATGGGGGGACCCACCTACGAGCAGTACTTC. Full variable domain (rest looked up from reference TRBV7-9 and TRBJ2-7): DTGVSQNPRHKITKRGQNVTFRCDPISEHNRLYWYRQTLGQGPEFLTYFQNEAQLEKSRLLSDRFSAERPKGSFSTLEIQRTEQGDSAMYLCASSPMGGPTYEQYFGPGTRLTVT.

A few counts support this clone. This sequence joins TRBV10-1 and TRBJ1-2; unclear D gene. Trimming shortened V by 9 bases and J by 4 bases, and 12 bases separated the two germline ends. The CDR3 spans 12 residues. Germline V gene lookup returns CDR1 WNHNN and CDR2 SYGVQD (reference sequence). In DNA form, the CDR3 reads TGCGCCAGGTCTCCTGAAGGCTATGGCTACACCTTC. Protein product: CARSPEGYGYTF.

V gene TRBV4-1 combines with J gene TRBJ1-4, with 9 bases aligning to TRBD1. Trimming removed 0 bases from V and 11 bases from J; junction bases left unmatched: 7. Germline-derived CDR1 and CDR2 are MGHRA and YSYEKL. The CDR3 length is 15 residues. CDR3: CASSQDDGQGKKLFF. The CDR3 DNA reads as TGCGCCAGCAGCCAAGATGACGGACAGGGGAAGAAACTGTTTTTT.

Here the CDR3 reads CASSVKGDSFYEQYF. CDR3 DNA: TGTGCCAGCAGCGTAAAAGGGGACAGCTTCTACGAGCAGTACTTC. The chain joins TRBV9 to TRBJ2-7, with TRBD1 matching 7 bases. V shed 1 base and J 3 bases; nucleotides not matched to a gene: 7. The germline CDR1 and CDR2 sequences are SGDLS and YYNGEE. The CDR3 contains 15 residues.

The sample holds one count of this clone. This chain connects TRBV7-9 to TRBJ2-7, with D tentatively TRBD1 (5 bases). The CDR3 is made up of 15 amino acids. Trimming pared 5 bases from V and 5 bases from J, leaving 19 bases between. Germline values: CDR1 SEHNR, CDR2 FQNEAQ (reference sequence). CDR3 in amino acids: CASSPRRFGANEQYF. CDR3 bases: TGTGCCAGCAGCCCGCGTCGTTTTGGGGCGAACGAGCAGTACTTC.

The CDR3 here is CASTQGAAGVGTEAFF. CDR3 DNA: TGTGCTAGTACCCAGGGGGCCGCGGGTGTCGGCACTGAAGCTTTCTTT. The chain recombines TRBV12-5 with TRBJ1-1, with 8 bases identical to TRBD1. Trimming cost V 8 bases and J 4 bases; bases outside gene matches: 15. In germline, CDR1 is LGHNT, CDR2 FRNRAP. The CDR3 is 16 amino acids.

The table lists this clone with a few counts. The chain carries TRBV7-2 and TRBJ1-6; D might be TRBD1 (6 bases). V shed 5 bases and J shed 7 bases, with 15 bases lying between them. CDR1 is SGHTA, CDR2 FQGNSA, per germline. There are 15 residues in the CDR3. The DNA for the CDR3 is TGTGCCAGCAGCATTCAGGGGTCCCTCAATTCACCCCTCCACTTT. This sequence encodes CASSIQGSLNSPLHF.

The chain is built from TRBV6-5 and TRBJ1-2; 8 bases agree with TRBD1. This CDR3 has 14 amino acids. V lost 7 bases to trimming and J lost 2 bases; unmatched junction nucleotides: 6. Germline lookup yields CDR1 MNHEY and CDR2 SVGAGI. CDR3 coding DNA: TGTGCCAGCACCGAACGGACAGGGAACTATGGCTACACCTTC. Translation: CASTERTGNYGYTF.

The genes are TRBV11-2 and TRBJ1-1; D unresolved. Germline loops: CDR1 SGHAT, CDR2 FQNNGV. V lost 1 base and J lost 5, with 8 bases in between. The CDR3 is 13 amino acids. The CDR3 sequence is CASSLVGMTEAFF. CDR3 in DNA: TGTGCCAGCAGCTTAGTGGGGATGACTGAAGCTTTCTTT.

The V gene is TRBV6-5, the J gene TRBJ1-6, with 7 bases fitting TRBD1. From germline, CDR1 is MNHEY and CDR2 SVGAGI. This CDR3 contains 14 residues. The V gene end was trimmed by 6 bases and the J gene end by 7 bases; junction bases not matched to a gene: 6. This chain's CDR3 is CASSSPGQNSPLHF. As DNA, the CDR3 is TGTGCCAGCAGCTCGCCGGGACAGAATTCACCCCTCCACTTT.

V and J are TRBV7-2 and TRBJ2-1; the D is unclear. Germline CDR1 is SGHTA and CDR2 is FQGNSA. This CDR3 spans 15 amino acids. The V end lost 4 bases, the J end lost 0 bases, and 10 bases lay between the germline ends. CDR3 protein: CASSSQTSSYNEQFF. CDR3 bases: TGTGCCAGCAGCTCACAAACGAGCTCCTACAATGAGCAGTTCTTC. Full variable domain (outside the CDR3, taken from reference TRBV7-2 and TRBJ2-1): GAGVSQSPSNKVTEKGKDVELRCDPISGHTALYWYRQSLGQGLEFLIYFQGNSAPDKSGLPSDRFSAERTGGSVSTLTIQRTQQEDSAVYLCASSSQTSSYNEQFFGPGTRLTVL.

The CDR3, as DNA: TGTGCCAGCACGGGGTCAGCTAACGAGCAGTACTTC. Translated: CASTGSANEQYF. The rearrangement uses TRBV6-5 and TRBJ2-7; D possibly corresponds to TRBD2 (5 bases). Germline CDR1 and CDR2: MNHEY and SVGAGI. V shed 7 bases and J shed 5 bases, with 12 bases lying between them. This CDR3 contains 12 residues.

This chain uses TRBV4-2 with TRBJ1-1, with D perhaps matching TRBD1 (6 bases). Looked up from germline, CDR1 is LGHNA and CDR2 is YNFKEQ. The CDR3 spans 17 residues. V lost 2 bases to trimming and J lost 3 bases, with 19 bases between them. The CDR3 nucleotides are TGTGCCAGCAGCCAACCACGACAAACGGGGGCGGACACTGAAGCTTTCTTT. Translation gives CASSQPRQTGADTEAFF.

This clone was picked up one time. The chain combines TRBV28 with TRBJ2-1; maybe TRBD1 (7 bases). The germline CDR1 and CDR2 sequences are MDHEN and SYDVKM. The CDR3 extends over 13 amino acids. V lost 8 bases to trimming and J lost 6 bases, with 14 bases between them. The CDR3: CASRSGGGNEQFF. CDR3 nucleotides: TGTGCCAGCCGGTCAGGGGGAGGCAATGAGCAGTTCTTC.

CDR3 sequence reads: CASSQGVRTEAFF. The CDR3 DNA follows: TGTGCCAGCAGCCAAGGGGTGAGAACTGAAGCTTTCTTT. This chain links TRBV3-1 (or the pseudogene TRBV3-2) with TRBJ1-1; D is undetermined. V shed 1 base and J shed 5 bases, with 8 bases lying between them. Germline CDR1 LGHDT, CDR2 YNNKEL (reference sequence). The CDR3 is 13 amino acids.

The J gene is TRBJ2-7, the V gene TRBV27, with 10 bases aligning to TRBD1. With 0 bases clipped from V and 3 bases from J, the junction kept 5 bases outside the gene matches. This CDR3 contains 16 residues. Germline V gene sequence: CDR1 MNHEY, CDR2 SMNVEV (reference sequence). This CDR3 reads CASSLSPGTGVYEQYF. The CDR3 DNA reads TGTGCCAGCAGTTTATCCCCCGGGACAGGGGTCTACGAGCAGTACTTC.

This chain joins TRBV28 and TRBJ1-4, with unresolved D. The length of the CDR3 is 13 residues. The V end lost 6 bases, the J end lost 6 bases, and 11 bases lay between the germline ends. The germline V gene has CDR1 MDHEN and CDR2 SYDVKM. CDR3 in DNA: TGTGCCAGCAGAAATACGAATGATGAAAAACTGTTTTTT. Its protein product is CASRNTNDEKLFF.

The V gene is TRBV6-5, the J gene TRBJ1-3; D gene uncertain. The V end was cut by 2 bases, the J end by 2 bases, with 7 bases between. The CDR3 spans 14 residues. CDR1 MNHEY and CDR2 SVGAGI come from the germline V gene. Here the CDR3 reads CASSYDGAGNTIYF. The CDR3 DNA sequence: TGTGCCAGCAGTTACGACGGCGCTGGAAACACCATATATTTT.

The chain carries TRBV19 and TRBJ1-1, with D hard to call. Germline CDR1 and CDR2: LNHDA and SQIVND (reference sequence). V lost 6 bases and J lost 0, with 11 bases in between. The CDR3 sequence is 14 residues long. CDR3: CASRNWALNTEAFF. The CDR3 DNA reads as TGTGCCAGTAGAAACTGGGCCCTGAACACTGAAGCTTTCTTT.

CDR3 bases: TGTGCCAGTAGTTGGGTCGGACAAACGAACACTGAAGCTTTCTTT. Its translation: CASSWVGQTNTEAFF. The rearrangement links TRBV19 to TRBJ1-1; the D gene is possibly TRBD1 (5 bases). The V gene lost 5 bases and the J gene lost 1 base, with 14 bases spanning the gap. The length of the CDR3 is 15 residues. CDR1 and CDR2 (germline): LNHDA, SQIVND (reference sequence). The variable domain in full, with the rest retrieved from reference TRBV19 and TRBJ1-1, is DGGITQSPKYLFRKEGQNVTLSCEQNLNHDAMYWYRQDPGQGLRLIYYSQIVNDFQKGDIAEGYSVSREKKESFPLTVTSAQKNPTAFYLCASSWVGQTNTEAFFGQGTRLTVV.

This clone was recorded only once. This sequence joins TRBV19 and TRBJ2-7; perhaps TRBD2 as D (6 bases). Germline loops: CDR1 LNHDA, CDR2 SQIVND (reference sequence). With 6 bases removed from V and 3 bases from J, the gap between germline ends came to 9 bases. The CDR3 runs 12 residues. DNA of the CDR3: TGTGCCAGTAGCCCCGGGGGCTACGAGCAGTACTTC. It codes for CASSPGGYEQYF.

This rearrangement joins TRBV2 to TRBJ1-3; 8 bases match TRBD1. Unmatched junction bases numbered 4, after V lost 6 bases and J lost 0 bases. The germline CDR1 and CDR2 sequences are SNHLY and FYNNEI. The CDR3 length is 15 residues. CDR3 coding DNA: TGTGCCAGCAGGACAGGGGTTTTCTCTGGAAACACCATATATTTT. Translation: CASRTGVFSGNTIYF.

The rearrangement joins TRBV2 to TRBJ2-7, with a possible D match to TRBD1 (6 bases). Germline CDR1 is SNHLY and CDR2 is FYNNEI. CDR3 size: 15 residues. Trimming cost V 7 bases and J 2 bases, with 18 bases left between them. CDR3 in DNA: TGTGCCAGCAACGACAGGCGGGCTAGGCCCTACGAGCAGTACTTC. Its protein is CASNDRRARPYEQYF. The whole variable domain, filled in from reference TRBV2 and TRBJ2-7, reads EPEVTQTPSHQVTQMGQEVILRCVPISNHLYFYWYRQILGQKVEFLVSFYNNEISEKSEIFDDQFSVERPDGSNFTLKIRSTKLEDSAMYFCASNDRRARPYEQYFGPGTRLTVT.